The clone carrying this T cell receptor (beta chain) was detected many times. The record originates from a study of Graves' ophthalmopathy and Graves' hyperthyroidism. The study amplified TCR beta CDR3 regions using RNA transcripts. The workflow started with a first-round RT-PCR run with HTBI primers and then moved on to a second-round multiplex PCR. TCRdb redid the calling of the multiplex PCR reads with MiXCR, one entry per CDR3 protein. The sample lists roughly 410,000 distinct CDR3 sequences, roughly 15% occurring once. Hyperthyroidism in these 18- to 65-year-old patients was newly diagnosed, lasting under 2 months. Orbital computed tomography, thyroid ultrasound, TRAb, serum thyroxine and clinical symptoms formed the basis of diagnosis. Germline lookup yields CDR1 MNHEY and CDR2 SVGEGT. Trimming removed 4 bases from V and 2 bases from J; junction bases left unmatched: 10. The CDR3 contains 16 residues.

The chain couples TRBV6-2 or TRBV6-3 to TRBJ2-7; TRBD2 aligns across 8 bases. Source material: peripheral blood. The clonotype comes from a woman under 30 with stable Graves' hyperthyroidism. The CDR3 reads CASSSSGSGVPYEQYF. The CDR3 DNA is TGTGCCAGCAGTTCCAGCGGTAGCGGGGTTCCCTACGAGCAGTACTTC.